The rows below give T cell receptor beta chains drawn from one sample of a study of T cells after yellow fever vaccination. MiXCR was run by TCRdb on the 5' RACE reads, yielding one entry per CDR3 protein. The data contain a few hundred thousand distinct CDR3 sequences, more than 3.5% of them singletons. The specimen comprised PBMCs, sampled 15 days after the yellow fever booster vaccination. The receptors were sampled from a man younger than 35 who received the YFV17D yellow fever vaccine. The CDR3 runs from the conserved cysteine through the conserved F or W. Each record gives: J gene, D gene, V gene, CDR3 protein. A D gene is named only where the DNA matches it firmly.

TRBJ2-4	-	TRBV5-4	CASSARTGLENIQYF
TRBJ2-3	-	TRBV7-3	CASSFGSAWDTQYF
TRBJ2-3	TRBD2	TRBV5-1	CASSPGLARTDTQYF
TRBJ2-5	TRBD1	TRBV10-1	CASSPGQGPQETQYF
TRBJ2-6	-	TRBV7-2	CASSPLHGGSGANVLTF
TRBJ1-4	-	TRBV9	CASSFGRGVTNEKLFF
TRBJ2-1	TRBD2	TRBV4-1	CASSQFAGGYNEQFF
TRBJ2-3	TRBD1	TRBV7-9	CASSLAPGQGVGDTQYF
TRBJ2-4	-	TRBV12-3/TRBV12-4	CASSSSNSGDIQYF
TRBJ1-1	TRBD1	TRBV15	CATSRGRQGSNTEAFF
TRBJ2-4	TRBD1	TRBV9	CASSAGTGKNIQYF
TRBJ2-1	-	TRBV5-5	CASHLGGEQFF
TRBJ2-7	-	TRBV5-1	CASSYQRDYEQYF
TRBJ2-7	TRBD1	TRBV30	CAWQKQGASEQYF